These 32 T cell receptor beta chains originate from one sample sequenced in a study of shared clonotypes between healthy human individuals. TCRdb's table, derived via immunoSEQ multiplex PCR, lists solely in-frame clones and lacks some. Here the sample spans about 2.3 million clones, 85% to 95% being singletons. Sequenced: naive CD4+ T cells from PBMCs. The subset is: CD45RA+ positively selected. These receptor sequences come from a man between 18 and 35 years old in good health. Some clones in this sample may be carry-over from other donors' samples.

The chain links TRBV23-1 to TRBJ2-1; D not resolved. TRBV23-1 is classed as an ORF, of uncertain function. This CDR3 is built from 19 residues. Deletions cut 1 base from V and 2 bases from J, with 21 bases between. CDR3 residues: CASSQCYPWVAKAYNEQFF. CDR3 coding DNA: TGCGCCAGCAGTCAATGCTACCCCTGGGTCGCTAAAGCCTACAATGAGCAGTTCTTC.

A remark on this clone: This sample includes further DNA sequences coding for the same CDR3. The chain carries TRBV15 and TRBJ2-3, with D hard to call. The CDR3 runs 12 residues. The germline V and J ends were trimmed by 2 bases and 3 bases, with 3 bases remaining between them. Germline values: CDR1 LNHNV, CDR2 YYDKDF (reference sequence). As DNA, the CDR3 is TGTGCCACCAGCAGACCAACAGATACGCAGTATTTT. The encoded protein is CATSRPTDTQYF. The full variable domain, in which reference TRBV15 and TRBJ2-3 provide the parts outside the CDR3, is DAMVIQNPRYQVTQFGKPVTLSCSQTLNHNVMYWYQQKSSQAPKLLFHYYDKDFNNEADTPDNFQSRRPNTSFCFLDIRSPGLGDTAMYLCATSRPTDTQYFGPGTRLTVL.

The chain recombines TRBV5-1 with TRBJ1-1; D is undetermined. The CDR3 extends over 13 amino acids. Germline CDR1 SGHRS, CDR2 YFSETQ. Trimming took off 8 bases at V and 1 base at J, with 12 bases between the two ends. The CDR3 reads CASQAKENTEAFF. DNA of the CDR3: TGCGCCAGTCAAGCAAAAGAGAACACTGAAGCTTTCTTT.

The V and J genes are TRBV28 and TRBJ1-1; D uncertain. This CDR3 is built from 15 residues. The germline V gene encodes CDR1 MDHEN and CDR2 SYDVKM. V shed 5 bases and J shed 1 base, with 14 bases lying between them. The CDR3 loop reads CASSPGVHRNTEAFF. CDR3 nucleotide sequence: TGTGCCAGCAGTCCCGGGGTCCATAGGAACACTGAAGCTTTCTTT.

V and J are TRBV7-8 and TRBJ2-1, with 7 bases lining up with TRBD2. Unmatched junction bases numbered 7, after V lost 0 bases and J lost 2 bases. The length of the CDR3 is 17 residues. Germline CDR1 reads SGHVS; CDR2 reads FQNEAQ. CDR3 sequence reads: CASSLARLAATYNEQFF. The DNA of the CDR3 is TGTGCCAGCAGCTTAGCGAGGCTAGCGGCAACCTACAATGAGCAGTTCTTC.

This chain links TRBV5-1 with TRBJ2-5; TRBD1 aligns across 8 bases. The germline V gene encodes CDR1 SGHRS and CDR2 YFSETQ. The CDR3 consists of 13 residues. The junction had 2 bases not matched to a gene; V was cut back by 4 bases and J by 3 bases. CDR3 sequence reads: CASSRTGKETQYF. CDR3 DNA: TGCGCCAGCAGCCGGACAGGGAAAGAGACCCAGTACTTC.

The rearrangement uses TRBV19 and TRBJ2-6; 8 bases align to TRBD1. Germline lookup yields CDR1 LNHDA and CDR2 SQIVND (reference sequence). With 3 bases clipped from V and 4 bases from J, the junction kept 5 bases outside the gene matches. The CDR3 extends over 16 amino acids. The CDR3 DNA reads TGTGCCAGTAGTATCAGCAGGGGGCACGGGGCCAACGTCCTGACTTTC. Its translation: CASSISRGHGANVLTF.

This rearrangement joins TRBV27 to TRBJ1-6; D not certain. V lost 1 base, J lost 9 bases, and 4 bases lay in between. This CDR3 has 12 residues. The germline V gene has CDR1 MNHEY and CDR2 SMNVEV (reference sequence). The CDR3 region is CASSLLGSPLHF. CDR3 nucleotide sequence: TGTGCCAGCAGTTTATTGGGTTCACCCCTCCACTTT.

CDR3 bases: TGTGCCAGCACCCTCAGGGTGAATCGTGGCTACACCTTC. This encodes CASTLRVNRGYTF. The gene calls are TRBV28 and TRBJ1-2; possible D gene TRBD1, 5 bases. The CDR3 spans 13 residues. Deletions cut 7 bases from V and 7 bases from J, with 16 bases between. Germline assignment: CDR1 MDHEN and CDR2 SYDVKM.

The chain couples TRBV5-5 to TRBJ1-3; a possible D gene is TRBD1 (5 bases). The CDR3 extends over 13 amino acids. V shed 4 bases and J shed 8 bases, with 13 bases lying between them. The germline V gene encodes CDR1 SGHKS and CDR2 YYEKEE (reference sequence). This CDR3 reads CASSPTPRDTIYF. The CDR3 DNA reads TGTGCCAGCAGCCCAACCCCCAGGGACACCATATATTTT.

The gene calls are TRBV11-2 and TRBJ2-5, with D unresolved. In germline, CDR1 is SGHAT, CDR2 FQNNGV. V was cut by 7 bases and J by 0 bases, with 12 bases left in between. This CDR3 has 14 residues. As DNA, the CDR3 is TGTGCCAGCAACTCTAGACGGTACCAAGAGACCCAGTACTTC. It specifies CASNSRRYQETQYF.

This chain uses TRBV6-1 with TRBJ2-7; tentative D call: TRBD1 (5 bases). Germline CDR1 and CDR2: MNHNS and SASEGT. Trimming stripped 2 bases from V and 3 bases from J, with 14 bases between. The CDR3 consists of 15 residues. CDR3 bases: TGTGCCAGCAGTGAACAGGGTAGAACCGGCTACGAGCAGTACTTC. Protein sequence: CASSEQGRTGYEQYF.

The chain links TRBV5-1 to TRBJ2-3, with 8 bases that match TRBD1. Trimming removed 5 bases from V and 3 bases from J; junction bases left unmatched: 5. Germline V gives CDR1 SGHRS, CDR2 YFSETQ. CDR3 length: 14 amino acids. The CDR3 loop reads CASSLRGQTDTQYF. The CDR3 DNA follows: TGCGCCAGCAGTCTCAGGGGGCAGACAGATACGCAGTATTTT.

The chain couples TRBV6-1 to TRBJ2-5; perhaps D is TRBD1 or TRBD2 (5 bases each). The CDR3 has 15 residues. Germline V gene sequence: CDR1 MNHNS, CDR2 SASEGT. V lost 6 bases and J lost 1, with 15 bases in between. CDR3 sequence reads: CASSQGPGPQETQYF. The DNA of the CDR3 is TGTGCCAGCAGCCAGGGACCCGGTCCCCAAGAGACCCAGTACTTC.

This rearrangement joins TRBV27 to TRBJ2-4; weak D call: TRBD2 (6 bases). Germline CDR1 reads MNHEY; CDR2 reads SMNVEV (reference sequence). The CDR3 is 15 amino acids. V lost 0 bases and J lost 7, with 13 bases in between. The CDR3 reads CASSLSRGGRNIQYF. The CDR3 coding sequence is TGTGCCAGCAGTTTATCCCGTGGAGGGAGGAACATTCAGTACTTC.

The chain couples TRBV5-8 to TRBJ1-4, with 10 bases aligning to TRBD1. The germline CDR1 and CDR2 sequences are SGHTS and YDEGEE. CDR3 length: 14 residues. With V trimmed by 4 bases and J by 8 bases, 5 bases remained unmatched. CDR3: CASSRGQGDEKLFF. Written as DNA, the CDR3 is TGTGCCAGCAGCCGCGGACAGGGGGACGAAAAACTGTTTTTT. The variable domain in full, completed from reference TRBV5-8 and TRBJ1-4, reads EAGVTQSPTHLIKTRGQQATLRCSPISGHTSVYWYQQALGLGLQFLLWYDEGEERNRGNFPPRFSGRQFPNYSSELNVNALELEDSALYLCASSRGQGDEKLFFGSGTQLSVL.

The V call is TRBV19, the J call TRBJ1-1; 9 bases align to TRBD1. The germline gives CDR1 LNHDA, CDR2 SQIVND (reference sequence). CDR3 length: 13 amino acids. V trimming: 6 bases; J trimming: 9 bases; junction bases outside the gene matches: 8. CDR3 in amino acids: CASSSLGTGKAFF. For the CDR3, the DNA is TGTGCCAGTAGCTCATTAGGGACAGGGAAAGCTTTCTTT.

The chain carries TRBV19 and TRBJ2-1; TRBD2 matches 7 bases. This CDR3 spans 14 amino acids. Germline CDR1 and CDR2: LNHDA and SQIVND (reference sequence). The V gene end was trimmed by 6 bases and the J gene end by 4 bases; junction bases not matched to a gene: 6. DNA of the CDR3: TGTGCCAGTAGACCTTCTAGCGGATACAATGAGCAGTTCTTC. It encodes CASRPSSGYNEQFF.

This sequence joins TRBV18 and TRBJ1-1; D is undetermined. The CDR3 length is 13 residues. V shed 5 bases and J shed 3 bases, with 10 bases lying between them. Germline V gene data show CDR1 as KGHSH and CDR2 as LQKENI. This CDR3 reads CASSRGTDTEAFF. The CDR3 coding sequence is TGTGCCAGCTCAAGAGGAACAGACACTGAAGCTTTCTTT.

As regards this clone: Other DNA sequences in the same sample also yield this CDR3. The gene calls are TRBV18 and TRBJ1-3; 9 positions agree with TRBD1. The CDR3 runs 15 residues. J was trimmed by 2 bases and V by 2 bases; bases with no gene match: 1. Germline CDR1 and CDR2: KGHSH and LQKENI. The CDR3 nucleotides are TGTGCCAGCTCACCAGGGACAGGGCCTGGAAACACCATATATTTT. Translated, it gives CASSPGTGPGNTIYF.

This clone was seen more than once but under ten times. CDR3 nucleotide sequence: TGTGCCAGCGGAGCGGACAGGGATGCCTCTGGAAACACCATATATTTT. Protein: CASGADRDASGNTIYF. The genes are TRBV5-4 and TRBJ1-3; TRBD1 matches 8 bases. Trimming at V came to 7 bases and at J to 0 bases, leaving 9 bases not matched to a gene. The CDR3 consists of 16 residues. Germline assignment: CDR1 SGHNT and CDR2 YYREEE (reference sequence).

V usage is TRBV28 and J usage is TRBJ2-5; TRBD2 matches 7 bases. Per the germline V gene, CDR1 is MDHEN and CDR2 is SYDVKM. After removal of 2 bases from V and 4 bases from J, the junction contained 7 bases not matched to a gene. The CDR3 runs to 15 residues. In DNA, the CDR3 is TGTGCCAGCAGTTTAGGTTCGGCTAGCGGAGAGACCCAGTACTTC. It specifies CASSLGSASGETQYF.

The J gene is TRBJ1-2, the V gene TRBV28; D may be TRBD1 (5 bases). V gave up 3 bases and J gave up 4 bases, with 15 bases separating them. This CDR3 comprises 15 residues. Germline CDR1 and CDR2: MDHEN and SYDVKM. The CDR3 loop is CASSLIGRQGYGYTF. The CDR3, as DNA: TGTGCCAGCAGTTTGATCGGGCGGCAGGGCTATGGCTACACCTTC.

The rearrangement uses TRBV30 and TRBJ1-2, with TRBD1 matching 7 bases. The trim removed 7 bases at V and 8 bases at J, leaving 13 bases unmatched. The CDR3 length is 13 residues. Germline CDR1 GTSNPN, CDR2 SVGIG (reference sequence). The CDR3 is CALSLQGTSGYTF. In DNA, the CDR3 is TGTGCCTTATCCCTACAGGGGACGTCGGGCTACACCTTC.

The CDR3 DNA reads TGTGCCAGCAGTTTTAAAGGGACAATGAACACTGAAGCTTTCTTT. Amino acids: CASSFKGTMNTEAFF. The chain combines TRBV27 with TRBJ1-1, with D possibly TRBD1 on 6 matching bases. V gave up 3 bases and J gave up 0 bases, with 11 bases separating them. The CDR3 has 15 residues. CDR1 and CDR2 (germline): MNHEY, SMNVEV (reference sequence).

This sequence joins TRBV30 and TRBJ2-5; 9 bases line up with TRBD2. Germline V lookup: CDR1 GTSNPN, CDR2 SVGIG (reference sequence). V shed 1 base, J shed 8 bases, and the junction held 8 bases outside the gene matches. The CDR3 runs to 14 residues. The DNA for the CDR3 is TGTGCCTGGAGTGAGGGAGGACTAGCGTCTACCCAGTACTTC. Translating it yields CAWSEGGLASTQYF.

In its sample, this clone was seen a few times. The rearrangement uses TRBV10-3 and TRBJ1-1, with D tentatively TRBD1 (5 bases). Germline lookup yields CDR1 ENHRY and CDR2 SYGVKD. The CDR3 extends over 11 amino acids. The V and J ends lost 7 bases and 8 bases respectively, with 11 bases between them. CDR3 protein: CAIKRDREAFF. CDR3 coding DNA: TGTGCCATCAAACGGGACCGGGAAGCTTTCTTT.

Comment on this clone: In the same sample, other DNA sequences code for this CDR3. CDR3 residues: CASSPLRGTDTQYF. CDR3 DNA: TGTGCCAGCAGCCCATTGAGGGGCACAGATACGCAGTATTTT. The chain joins TRBV7-2 to TRBJ2-3, with D perhaps matching TRBD2 (5 bases). CDR3 length: 14 amino acids. V was trimmed by 5 bases and J by 1 base, leaving 10 bases between them. CDR1 SGHTA and CDR2 FQGNSA come from the germline V gene. The complete variable domain, with remaining parts taken from reference TRBV7-2 and TRBJ2-3, reads GAGVSQSPSNKVTEKGKDVELRCDPISGHTALYWYRQSLGQGLEFLIYFQGNSAPDKSGLPSDRFSAERTGGSVSTLTIQRTQQEDSAVYLCASSPLRGTDTQYFGPGTRLTVL.

This chain joins TRBV28 and TRBJ1-1; D is unclear. V was cut by 3 bases and J by 11 bases, with 10 bases left in between. Germline assignment: CDR1 MDHEN and CDR2 SYDVKM. This CDR3 has 11 amino acids. The CDR3 here is CASSLVGVAFF. The CDR3 nucleotides read TGTGCCAGCAGTTTGGTGGGAGTGGCTTTCTTT.

The chain carries TRBV5-1 and TRBJ1-2; D not resolved. This CDR3 has 14 residues. V lost 0 bases, J lost 5 bases, and 11 bases lay in between. CDR1 SGHRS and CDR2 YFSETQ come from the germline V gene. This CDR3 is CASSLAPESYGYTF. The CDR3 DNA reads as TGCGCCAGCAGCTTGGCCCCAGAAAGTTATGGCTACACCTTC.

This clone was counted a single time. The J gene is TRBJ1-5, the V gene TRBV28; possible D gene TRBD1, 5 bases. The length of the CDR3 is 16 residues. The V gene lost 3 bases and the J gene lost 1 base, with 13 bases spanning the gap. Germline assignment: CDR1 MDHEN and CDR2 SYDVKM. CDR3 loop: CASSLIVGESNQPQHF. For the CDR3, the DNA is TGTGCCAGCAGTTTGATAGTAGGGGAGAGCAATCAGCCCCAGCATTTT.

The chain recombines TRBV28 with TRBJ2-1; the match to TRBD2 covers 7 bases. CDR1 and CDR2 from the germline V gene are MDHEN and SYDVKM. Trimming took 5 bases from V and 0 from J; bases not matched to a gene: 16. CDR3 length: 19 amino acids. CDR3 sequence: CASSPSRGGRGGSYNEQFF. The CDR3 nucleotides are TGTGCCAGCAGTCCAAGCCGGGGAGGGAGGGGCGGCTCCTACAATGAGCAGTTCTTC.